This T cell receptor (beta chain) was documented in a study of CXCR3-negative and CXCR3-positive naive CD8 T cells (dated by TCRdb to the late 2010s). A note on the overall study: In total, some 130 million TRB reads were obtained, corresponding to roughly 1.5 +/- 0.3 million reads per library. Diversity and physicochemical repertoire analyses were performed on some 10 donors pooled from two independent experiments. TRBV-TRBJ cluster analysis included naive subsets from about 5 donors and memory cells from 3 donors. Points the paper makes about the study in general: Freshly isolated PBMCs were used for most assays because CXCR3 expression went down partially after cryopreservation. Because surface CD5, which is linked to self-reactivity in mice, was comparable between the naive subsets, TCR interaction strength was also inferred from the physicochemical properties of TRB CDR3s. Naive CXCR3-negative and CXCR3-positive cells from the same donor showed similar TRBV-TRBJ usage, whereas memory cells showed distinct patterns. TRB CDR3s from CXCR3-positive naive cells showed higher hydrophobicity (lower Kidera factor 4), lower energy, and higher strength and volume indices than CXCR3-negative naive cells. Both naive subsets had comparably high repertoire diversity, while memory CD8+ T cells had much lower repertoire diversity.

CDR1 and CDR2 are read off the germline V gene as LGHNA and YSLEER. The cysteine opens and the phenylalanine closes a CDR3 of 15 amino acids. No DNA is given. The reads were generated on a NextSeq 550. The Human TCR Profiling Kit (MiLaboratory) was used to make UMI-labeled 5' RACE TRB cDNA libraries. cDNA synthesis used the entire amount of extracted RNA, and PCR amplification then used the entire amount of cDNA produced. Libraries were prepared in parallel using an identical number of PCR cycles. On the study's bioinformatics: With a minimum of two reads required per UMI, MIGEC and MiXCR pulled out about 50,000 +/- 10,000 unique UMI-labeled TRB cDNA molecules from each library. An average of approximately 40,000 +/- 10,000 functional in-frame TRB CDR3 nucleotide clonotypes without stop codons was found per library. Diversity metrics, including normalized Shannon-Wiener and Chao1, were computed in VDJtools after downsampling to 5000 UMI-labeled TRB molecules per sample. VDJtools was used to calculate clonotype-size-weighted physicochemical properties of the central five CDR3 residues, namely interaction energy, strength, volume and Kidera factor 4. The reads were reprocessed in TCRdb, with one entry per CDR3 protein sequence and no accompanying DNA. TCRdb's processing, not the authors', yielded these V and J calls. The table for this sample records about 89,000 distinct CDR3 sequences. Together, the top ten hold almost 0.55% of the sample.

About this clonotype itself: The specificity of this receptor is unknown.

Each CD8+ T cell subset was flow-sorted in triplicate, with roughly 330,000 cells per subset placed directly into RLT lysis buffer. Naive CD8+ T cells were defined stringently as CD45RO-CCR7+CD27+CD95- to exclude memory contaminants. Peripheral blood mononuclear cells were isolated from buffy coats by standard density gradient centrifugation. A FACSAria III was used to flow-sort naive CD8+ T cells into CXCR3-negative and CXCR3-positive populations. Total RNA was extracted from sorted cells with an RNeasy Mini Kit. Specimen: naive CXCR3+ CD8+ T cells from blood. The sample's cell subset or site label, in plain terms: CD45RO-CCR7+CD27+CD95- naive CD8+ T cells expressing CXCR3 (TNR3+). The chain is encoded by TRBV4-3 joined to TRBJ1-2. This TCR derives from a human donor in good health. Some clones in this sample may be carry-over from other donors' samples. The CDR3 reads as follows: CASSQETRLPYGYTF.